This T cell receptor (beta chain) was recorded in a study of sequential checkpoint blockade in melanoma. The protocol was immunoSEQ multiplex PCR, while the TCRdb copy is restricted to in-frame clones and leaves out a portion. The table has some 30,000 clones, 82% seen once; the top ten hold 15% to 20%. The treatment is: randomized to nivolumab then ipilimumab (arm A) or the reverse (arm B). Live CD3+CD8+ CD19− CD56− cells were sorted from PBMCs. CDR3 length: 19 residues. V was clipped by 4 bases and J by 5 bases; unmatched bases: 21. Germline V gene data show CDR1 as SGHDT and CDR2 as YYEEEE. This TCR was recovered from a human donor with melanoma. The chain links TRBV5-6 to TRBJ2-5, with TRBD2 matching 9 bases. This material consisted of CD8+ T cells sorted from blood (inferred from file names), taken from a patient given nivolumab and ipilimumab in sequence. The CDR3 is CASSPLGASGELGRETQYF. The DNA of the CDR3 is TGTGCCAGCAGCCCCCTAGGGGCTAGCGGGGAGTTGGGACGGGAGACCCAGTACTTC. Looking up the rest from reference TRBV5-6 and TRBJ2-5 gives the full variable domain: DAGVTQSPTHLIKTRGQQVTLRCSPKSGHDTVSWYQQALGQGPQFIFQYYEEEERQRGNFPDRFSGHQFPNYSSELNVNALLLGDSALYLCASSPLGASGELGRETQYFGPGTRLLVL.